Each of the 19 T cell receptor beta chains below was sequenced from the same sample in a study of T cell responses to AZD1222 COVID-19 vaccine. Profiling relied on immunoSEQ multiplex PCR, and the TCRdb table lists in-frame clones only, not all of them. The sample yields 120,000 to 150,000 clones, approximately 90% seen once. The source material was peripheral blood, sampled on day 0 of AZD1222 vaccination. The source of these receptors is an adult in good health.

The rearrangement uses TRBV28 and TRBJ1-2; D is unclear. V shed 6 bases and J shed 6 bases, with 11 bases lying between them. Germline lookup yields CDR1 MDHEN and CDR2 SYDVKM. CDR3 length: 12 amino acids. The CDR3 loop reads CASSSSTDGYTF. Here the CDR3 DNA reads TGTGCCAGCAGCTCCTCGACGGATGGCTACACCTTC.

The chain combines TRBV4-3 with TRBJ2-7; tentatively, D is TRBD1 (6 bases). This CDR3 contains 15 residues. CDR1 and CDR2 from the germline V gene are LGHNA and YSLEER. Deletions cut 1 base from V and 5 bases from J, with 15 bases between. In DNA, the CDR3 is TGCGCCAGCAGCCAAGGATGGGGCCAGGGGAACGAGCAGTACTTC. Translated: CASSQGWGQGNEQYF.

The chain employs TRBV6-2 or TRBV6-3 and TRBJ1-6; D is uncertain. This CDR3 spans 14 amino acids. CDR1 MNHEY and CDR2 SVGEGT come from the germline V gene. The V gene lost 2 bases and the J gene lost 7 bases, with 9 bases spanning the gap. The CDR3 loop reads CASSYARGNSPLHF. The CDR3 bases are TGTGCCAGCAGTTACGCCAGAGGGAATTCACCCCTCCACTTT.

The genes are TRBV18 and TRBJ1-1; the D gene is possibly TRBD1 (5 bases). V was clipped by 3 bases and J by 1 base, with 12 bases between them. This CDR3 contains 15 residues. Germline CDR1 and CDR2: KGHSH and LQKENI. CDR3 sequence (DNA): TGTGCCAGCTCACCCACCCCAGGGTGGAACACTGAAGCTTTCTTT. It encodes CASSPTPGWNTEAFF.

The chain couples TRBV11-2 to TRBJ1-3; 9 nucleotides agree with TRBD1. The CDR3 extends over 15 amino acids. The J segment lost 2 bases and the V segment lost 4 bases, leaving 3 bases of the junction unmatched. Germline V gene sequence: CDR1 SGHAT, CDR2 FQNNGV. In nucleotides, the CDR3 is TGTGCCAGCAGCTGGGGACAGGGTGCTGGAAACACCATATATTTT. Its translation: CASSWGQGAGNTIYF.

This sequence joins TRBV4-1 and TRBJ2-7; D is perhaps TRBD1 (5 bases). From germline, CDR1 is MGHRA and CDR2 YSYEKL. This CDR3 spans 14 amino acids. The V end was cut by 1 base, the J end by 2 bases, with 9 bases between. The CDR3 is CASSQGQLTYEQYF. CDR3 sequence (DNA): TGCGCCAGCAGCCAAGGACAGTTAACCTACGAGCAGTACTTC.

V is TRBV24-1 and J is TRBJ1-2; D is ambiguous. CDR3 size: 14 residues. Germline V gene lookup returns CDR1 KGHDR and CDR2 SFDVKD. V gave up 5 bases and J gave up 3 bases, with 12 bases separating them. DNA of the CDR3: TGTGCCACCAGTGCCGGACGGGCGGACTATGGCTACACCTTC. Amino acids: CATSAGRADYGYTF.

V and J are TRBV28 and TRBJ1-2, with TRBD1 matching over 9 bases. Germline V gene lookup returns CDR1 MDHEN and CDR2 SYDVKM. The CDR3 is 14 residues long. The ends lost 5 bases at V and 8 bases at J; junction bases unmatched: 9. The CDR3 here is CASSPPDRGGGYTF. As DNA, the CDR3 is TGTGCCAGCAGTCCCCCGGACAGGGGTGGCGGCTACACCTTC.

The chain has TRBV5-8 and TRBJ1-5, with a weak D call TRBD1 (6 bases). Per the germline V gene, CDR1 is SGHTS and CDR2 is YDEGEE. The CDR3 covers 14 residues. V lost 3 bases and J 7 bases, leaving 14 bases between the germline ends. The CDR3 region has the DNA TGTGCCAGCAGCTGGGGGGGGCGAAGGCAGCCCCAGCATTTT. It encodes CASSWGGRRQPQHF.

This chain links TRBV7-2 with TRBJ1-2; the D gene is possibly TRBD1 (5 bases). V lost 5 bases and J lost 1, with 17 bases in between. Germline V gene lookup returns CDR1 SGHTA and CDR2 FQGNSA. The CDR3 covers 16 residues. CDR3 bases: TGTGCCAGCAGCCTGCGGGGGTCCACTGGTAACTATGGCTACACCTTC. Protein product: CASSLRGSTGNYGYTF. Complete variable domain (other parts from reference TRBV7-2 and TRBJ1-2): GAGVSQSPSNKVTEKGKDVELRCDPISGHTALYWYRQSLGQGLEFLIYFQGNSAPDKSGLPSDRFSAERTGGSVSTLTIQRTQQEDSAVYLCASSLRGSTGNYGYTFGSGTRLTVV.

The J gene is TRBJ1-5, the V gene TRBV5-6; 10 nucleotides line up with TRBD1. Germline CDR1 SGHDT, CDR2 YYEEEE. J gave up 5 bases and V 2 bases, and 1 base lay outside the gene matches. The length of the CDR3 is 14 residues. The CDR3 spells CASSFGTGDQPQHF. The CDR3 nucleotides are TGTGCCAGCAGCTTCGGGACAGGGGATCAGCCCCAGCATTTT.

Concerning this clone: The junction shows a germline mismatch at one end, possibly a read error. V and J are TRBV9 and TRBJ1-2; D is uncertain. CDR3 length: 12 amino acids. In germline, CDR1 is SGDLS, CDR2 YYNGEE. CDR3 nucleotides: TGTGCCAGCAGCGCATTGGACGGAGCTAACGTCTTC. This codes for CASSALDGANVF. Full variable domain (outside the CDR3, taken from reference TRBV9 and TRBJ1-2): DSGVTQTPKHLITATGQRVTLRCSPRSGDLSVYWYQQSLDQGLQFLIQYYNGEERAKGNILERFSAQQFPDLHSELNLSSLELGDSALYFCASSALDGANVFGSGTRLTVV.

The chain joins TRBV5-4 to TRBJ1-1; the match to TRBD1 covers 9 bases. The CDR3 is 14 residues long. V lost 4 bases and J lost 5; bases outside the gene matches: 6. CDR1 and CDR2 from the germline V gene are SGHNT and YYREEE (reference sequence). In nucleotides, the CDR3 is TGTGCCAGCAGCAGAAGACAGGGGGGTACTGAAGCTTTCTTT. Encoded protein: CASSRRQGGTEAFF.

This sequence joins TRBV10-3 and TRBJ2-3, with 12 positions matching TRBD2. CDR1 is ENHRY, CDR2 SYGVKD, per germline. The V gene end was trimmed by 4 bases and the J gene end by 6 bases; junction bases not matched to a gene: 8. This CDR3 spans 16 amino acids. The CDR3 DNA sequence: TGTGCCATCAGTGGTCTAGCGGGAGGGCTCTCGGATACGCAGTATTTT. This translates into CAISGLAGGLSDTQYF.

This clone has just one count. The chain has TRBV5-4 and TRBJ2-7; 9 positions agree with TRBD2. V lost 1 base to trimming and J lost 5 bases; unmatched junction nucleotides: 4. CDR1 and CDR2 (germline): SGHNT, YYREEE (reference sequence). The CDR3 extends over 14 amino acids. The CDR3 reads CASSLFASGNEQYF. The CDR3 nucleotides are TGTGCCAGCAGCTTGTTTGCTAGCGGGAACGAGCAGTACTTC.

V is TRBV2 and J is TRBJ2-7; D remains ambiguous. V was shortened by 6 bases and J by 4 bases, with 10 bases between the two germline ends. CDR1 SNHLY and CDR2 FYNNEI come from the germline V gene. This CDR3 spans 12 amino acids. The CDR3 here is CASSLLQYEQYF. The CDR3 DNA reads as TGTGCCAGCAGCCTTCTACAATACGAGCAGTACTTC.

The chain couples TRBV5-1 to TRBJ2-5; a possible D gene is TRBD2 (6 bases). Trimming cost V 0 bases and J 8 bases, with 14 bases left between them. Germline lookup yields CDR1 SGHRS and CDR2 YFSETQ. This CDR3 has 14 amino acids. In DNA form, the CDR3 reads TGCGCCAGCAGCTTGGATCGGGGGAGAATAACCCAGTACTTC. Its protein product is CASSLDRGRITQYF.

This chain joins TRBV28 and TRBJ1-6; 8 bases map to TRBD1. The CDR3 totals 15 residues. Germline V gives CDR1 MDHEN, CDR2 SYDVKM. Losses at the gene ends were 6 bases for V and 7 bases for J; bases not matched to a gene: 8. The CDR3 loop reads CASSPTDRVNSPLHF. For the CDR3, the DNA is TGTGCCAGCAGCCCCACGGACAGGGTAAATTCACCCCTCCACTTT.

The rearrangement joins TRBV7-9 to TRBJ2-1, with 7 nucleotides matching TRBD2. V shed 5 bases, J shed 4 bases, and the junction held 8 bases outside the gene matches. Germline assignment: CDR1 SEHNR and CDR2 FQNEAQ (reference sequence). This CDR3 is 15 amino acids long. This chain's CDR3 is CASSPLGGGYNEQFF. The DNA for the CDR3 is TGTGCCAGCAGCCCGCTGGGGGGGGGTTACAATGAGCAGTTCTTC.